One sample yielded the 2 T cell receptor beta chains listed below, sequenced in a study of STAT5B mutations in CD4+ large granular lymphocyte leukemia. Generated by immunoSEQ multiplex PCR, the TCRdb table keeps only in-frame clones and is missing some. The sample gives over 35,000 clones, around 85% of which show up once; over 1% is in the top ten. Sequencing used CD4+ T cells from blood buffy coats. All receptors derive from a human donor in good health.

The CDR3 loop reads CASSVAGKDEQFF. CDR3 DNA sequence: TGTGCCAGCAGTGTCGCAGGGAAAGATGAGCAGTTCTTC. The genes are TRBV2 and TRBJ2-1, with D perhaps matching TRBD1 (5 bases). This CDR3 has 13 amino acids. Germline CDR1 and CDR2: SNHLY and FYNNEI. Trimming stripped 4 bases from V and 8 bases from J, with 12 bases between.

This CDR3 reads CASSRQNTEAFF. The CDR3 region has the DNA TGTGCCAGCAGCAGACAGAACACTGAAGCTTTCTTT. This chain uses TRBV5-8 with TRBJ1-1; D is unresolved. Trimming cost V 4 bases and J 1 base, with 5 bases left between them. The CDR3 is 12 residues long. CDR1 and CDR2 (germline): SGHTS, YDEGEE.